The rows below give T cell receptor beta chains drawn from one sample of a study of OX40 agonist ivuxolimab in advanced cancers. Assay: immunoSEQ multiplex PCR; the TCRdb copy retains only in-frame clones and omits some. The repertoire has some 94,000 clones, around nine tenths of them found once; the top ten carry around 0.86%. The sample here was CD4+ or CD8+ T cells sorted from blood, taken in a trial of the OX40 agonist ivuxolimab. Receptor source: an adult with an advanced solid tumor such as melanoma, head and neck, liver or kidney cancer. The CDR3 runs from the conserved cysteine through the conserved F or W. The order of the fields is V gene, clone size, D gene, J gene, CDR3 DNA, CDR3 protein. The D gene is left open where the match is weak. Expanded clones get a size class; other rows say once, few or many, or leave the size out.

TRBV5-6	.	TRBD2	TRBJ2-3	TGTGCCAGCAGCTTCGGGGCGGGAGGGTATGGGATCCCAGATACGCAGTATTTT	CASSFGAGGYGIPDTQYF
TRBV4-3	.	TRBD2	TRBJ2-7	TGCGCCAGCAGCCTACCGACTAGCAGTACCTACGAGCAGTACTTC	CASSLPTSSTYEQYF
TRBV4-1	once	TRBD2	TRBJ2-7	TGCGCCAGCAGGAGGGGACTAGCGGACGTAGGCGAGCAGTACTTC	CASRRGLADVGEQYF
TRBV5-6	.	TRBD2	TRBJ2-7	TGTGCCAGCAGCTTGTCCGCGGGAGGGCCGTTCGAGCAGTACTTC	CASSLSAGGPFEQYF
TRBV2	.	.	TRBJ2-7	TGTGCCAGCGGGGACCTTAACTACGAGCAGTACTTC	CASGDLNYEQYF
TRBV6-6	.	TRBD2	TRBJ2-7	TGTGCCAGCAGTCCGATGGGACTAGCGGGAGAGTACGAGCAGTACTTC	CASSPMGLAGEYEQYF
TRBV7-3	once	TRBD1	TRBJ1-1	TGTGCCAGCAGCTTGGCAGGGGGCCGCACTGAAGCTTTCTTT	CASSLAGGRTEAFF
TRBV13	.	.	TRBJ1-2	TGTGCCAGCAGCTTAAGTCGGCTTCACGTTTATGGCTACACCTTC	CASSLSRLHVYGYTF
TRBV29-1	once	.	TRBJ1-1	TGCAGCGTTGGGCAGCCCTACACTGAAGCTTTCTTT	CSVGQPYTEAFF
TRBV7-3	.	.	TRBJ2-3	TGTGCCAGCAGCCAGGACTGGGGAGATACGCAGTATTTT	CASSQDWGDTQYF
TRBV7-3	.	.	TRBJ2-2	TGTGCCAGCAGCCTCTCCGCAATGAACACCGGGGAGCTGTTTTTT	CASSLSAMNTGELFF
TRBV18	few	TRBD1	TRBJ2-7	TGTGCCAGCTCACACCGGGACAGGGGTGTCAGGGAGCAGTACTTC	CASSHRDRGVREQYF
TRBV9	.	TRBD2	TRBJ2-5	TGTGCCAGCAGCAGCCGGGGACTAGGGGAGACCCAGTACTTC	CASSSRGLGETQYF
TRBV4-3	.	.	TRBJ2-3	TGCGCCAGCAGCCAAGATCTTTTCACAGATACGCAGTATTTT	CASSQDLFTDTQYF
TRBV10-3	.	TRBD2	TRBJ2-4	TGTGCCATCAGTGAGCCGGATCGGGGGGGAAACATTCAGTACTTC	CAISEPDRGGNIQYF
TRBV28	.	TRBD2	TRBJ2-1	TGTGCCAGCAGTTTATTGGGAACTAGCGGGAGCTCCAATGAGCAGTTCTTC	CASSLLGTSGSSNEQFF
TRBV25-1	.	TRBD1	TRBJ1-1	TGTGCCAGCAGCATTAGGGGACAGACTGAAGCTTTCTTT	CASSIRGQTEAFF
TRBV2	.	.	TRBJ2-4	TGTGCCAGCAGTGAAGGTTGGGTCCAGAACATTCAGTACTTC	CASSEGWVQNIQYF
TRBV19	.	TRBD1	TRBJ2-2	TGTGCCAGTAGTATGGGGGCCTTTGGGACAGGGATGGGCGGGGAGCTGTTTTTT	CASSMGAFGTGMGGELFF
TRBV6-6	.	TRBD1	TRBJ1-1	TGTGCCAGCAGCTCCGGGACAGGGAGGTTTCCTTTCTTT	CASSSGTGRFPFF
TRBV18	.	TRBD1	TRBJ1-1	TGTGCCAGCTCACCACGGACAGGGGGGAACACTGAAGCTTTCTTT	CASSPRTGGNTEAFF
TRBV6-4	.	.	TRBJ1-4	TGTGCCAGCAGTGACGCGCAGGGTCACTGGCGGGCTAATGAAAAACTGTTTTTT	CASSDAQGHWRANEKLFF
TRBV7-2	.	.	TRBJ1-4	TGTGCCAGCAGCTTGGGGTCCGCTAATGAAAAACTGTTTTTT	CASSLGSANEKLFF
TRBV19	.	TRBD1	TRBJ1-5	TGTGCCAGTAGTGACAGGGGGCCGGGTAGCAATCAGCCCCAGCATTTT	CASSDRGPGSNQPQHF
TRBV15	.	TRBD2	TRBJ2-1	TGTGCCACCAGCAGAGGACTAGCGGGAGGGCCGTCTGTAGATGAGCAGTTCTTC	CATSRGLAGGPSVDEQFF
TRBV2	.	.	TRBJ2-1	TGTGCCAGCAGTGGTATAGGTCTCGGCAATGAGCAGTTCTTC	CASSGIGLGNEQFF
TRBV30	.	TRBD2	TRBJ2-4	TGTGCCTGGAGTGTTTGGGGGAGGGAAGCCAAAAACATTCAGTACTTC	CAWSVWGREAKNIQYF
TRBV7-2	.	TRBD2	TRBJ2-1	TGTGCCAGCAGCTCACTGGGCGGGAGTGGAAATGAGCAGTTCTTC	CASSSLGGSGNEQFF
TRBV7-2	.	.	TRBJ2-7	TGTGCCAGCAGCATAACGGGACAAATCCTCTCCTACGAGCAGTACTTC	CASSITGQILSYEQYF
TRBV6-5	.	TRBD1	TRBJ1-2	TGTGCCAGCAAAGACAGGGTAGGCGGCTACACCTTC	CASKDRVGGYTF
TRBV5-1	.	TRBD1	TRBJ2-7	TGCGCCAGCAGCCGGGACAGGGGTTACGAGCAGTACTTC	CASSRDRGYEQYF
TRBV29-1	.	.	TRBJ2-7	TGCAGCGTCCGGACACGAGGAATCTACGAGCAGTACTTC	CSVRTRGIYEQYF
TRBV28	.	.	TRBJ2-2	TGTGCCAGCAGTTTATATGGGGGGACGGCCACCGGGGAGCTGTTTTTT	CASSLYGGTATGELFF
TRBV7-2	.	.	TRBJ2-7	TGTGCCAGCAGCTTATTTTCGACTATCTACGAGCAGTACTTC	CASSLFSTIYEQYF
TRBV27	.	.	TRBJ1-1	TGTGCCAGCAGTTTATCAAGGGGGTCGGACACTGAAGCTTTCTTT	CASSLSRGSDTEAFF
TRBV11-2	.	.	TRBJ2-5	TGTGCCAGCAGCCTAGGCAACAGACAAGAGACCCAGTACTTC	CASSLGNRQETQYF
TRBV19	.	TRBD1	TRBJ1-1	TGTGCCAGTAGTATGCTCCGGGACAGGGGAGGGACTGAAGCTTTCTTT	CASSMLRDRGGTEAFF
TRBV25-1	.	.	TRBJ1-2	TGTGCCAGCAGTGAGCAGACAGGCCTAGCTAACTATGGCTACACCTTC	CASSEQTGLANYGYTF
TRBV11-2	.	.	TRBJ2-7	TGTGCCAGCAGCTTAGAGGGAAGTCCCCTGGGAGAGCAGTACTTC	CASSLEGSPLGEQYF
TRBV28	.	.	TRBJ1-1	TGTGCCAGCGGCGACTTGAACACTGAAGCTTTCTTT	CASGDLNTEAFF
TRBV5-4	.	.	TRBJ2-7	TGTGCCAGCAGAAGGGCGGGCTACGAGCAGTACTTC	CASRRAGYEQYF
TRBV4-1	.	.	TRBJ2-3	TGCGCCAGCAGCCTCTTCCCCCCCCCTAGCACAGATACGCAGTATTTT	CASSLFPPPSTDTQYF
TRBV7-9	.	TRBD1	TRBJ1-2	TGTGCCAGCAGCCGCCGGGACAGGCCTGGCTATGGCTACACCTTC	CASSRRDRPGYGYTF
TRBV15	.	.	TRBJ2-4	TGTGCCACCAGCAGAGATAAGATTGGGGGACCGTACTTC	CATSRDKIGGPYF
TRBV7-2	.	.	TRBJ1-1	TGTGCCAGCAGCTCTGGCGGGGGCCCCACTGAAGCTTTCTTT	CASSSGGGPTEAFF
TRBV7-2	once	.	TRBJ1-2	TGTGCCAGCAGCTTAGTGGCAGCGGCTTGGGGCTACACCTTC	CASSLVAAAWGYTF
TRBV5-5	.	.	TRBJ1-4	TGTGCCAGCAGCTTGGGTCCGGGGGTAAATAATGAAAAACTGTTTTTT	CASSLGPGVNNEKLFF
TRBV6-5	.	.	TRBJ2-7	TGTGCCAGCAGTTACTCGAGACAGGCACCCGAGCAGTACTTC	CASSYSRQAPEQYF
TRBV7-3	.	TRBD2	TRBJ2-3	TGTGCCAGCAGCCCCAAGATCGCGGGGGGCACAGATACGCAGTATTTT	CASSPKIAGGTDTQYF
TRBV10-3	.	.	TRBJ1-1	TGTGCCTCGTTAGGCAAGGGCTCGAGGACTGAAGCTTTCTTT	CASLGKGSRTEAFF
TRBV4-1	.	.	TRBJ2-1	TGCGCCAGCAGCAGAATTACCGGTGAGCAGTTCTTC	CASSRITGEQFF
TRBV7-6	.	.	TRBJ1-2	TGTGCCAGCAGCCCCGCCACCTATGGCTACACCTTC	CASSPATYGYTF
TRBV19	.	TRBD2	TRBJ2-1	TGTGCCAGTAGCAGACTAGCGGGGCTAACGGAAGAGCAGTTCTTC	CASSRLAGLTEEQFF
TRBV19	.	.	TRBJ1-5	TGTGCCAGTAGTACCTCGGGGGCTGGCCTTAGGCCCCAGCATTTT	CASSTSGAGLRPQHF
TRBV10-3	.	.	TRBJ1-1	TGTGCCATCAGGGGGATGAACACTGAAGCTTTCTTT	CAIRGMNTEAFF
TRBV7-2	.	TRBD1	TRBJ2-7	TGTGCCAGCAGCTTGAGGACAGGGGTTTCGGAGCAGTACTTC	CASSLRTGVSEQYF
TRBV6-5	.	.	TRBJ1-1	TGTGCCAGCAGTTACGAGGAGGGGAACACTGAAGCTTTCTTT	CASSYEEGNTEAFF
TRBV5-4	.	TRBD1	TRBJ1-2	TGTGCCAGCAACCGGGGAGGGGGCGATGGCTACACCTTC	CASNRGGGDGYTF
TRBV5-6	.	.	TRBJ1-2	TGTGCCAGCAGCAACCTCATGGCTTACACCTTC	CASSNLMAYTF
TRBV18	.	.	TRBJ2-1	TGTGCCAGCTCACCGCAACTCAGCTCCTACAATGAGCAGTTCTTC	CASSPQLSSYNEQFF